This entry lists 6 T cell receptor beta chains sequenced from one sample in a study of cytomegalovirus exposure and HLA in healthy donors. In the PCR, 60 Vbeta and 13 Jbeta primers were used. Data came from immunoSEQ multiplex PCR; TCRdb stores just in-frame clones and leaves some out. The sample records under 200,000 clones, roughly 80% being singletons. Sequenced: PBMCs. Receptors originate from a woman aged 25 to 45 in good health and CMV-seronegative.

The CDR3 region has the DNA TGTGCCAGCAGCCTCCGGGTCTCCGGATTTGGCAATCAGCCCCAGCATTTT. It yields the protein CASSLRVSGFGNQPQHF. The gene calls are TRBV7-2 and TRBJ1-5; D not certain. V was pared by 5 bases and J by 2 bases, with 19 bases between. The CDR3 runs 17 residues. Germline lookup yields CDR1 SGHTA and CDR2 FQGNSA.

The chain has TRBV2 and TRBJ1-5; 8 bases agree with TRBD1. The germline V gene has CDR1 SNHLY and CDR2 FYNNEI. The CDR3 totals 15 residues. Germline trimming cut 6 bases from V and 6 bases from J; bases unmatched to any gene: 10. The CDR3 bases are TGTGCCAGCAGGGCGACAGGGGCCTTCAGTCAGCCCCAGCATTTT. Encoded protein: CASRATGAFSQPQHF.

The chain joins TRBV30 to TRBJ1-2; the D gene is possibly TRBD1 (6 bases). Germline V gene lookup returns CDR1 GTSNPN and CDR2 SVGIG (reference sequence). The CDR3 is 14 residues long. Trimming stripped 8 bases from V and 0 bases from J, with 16 bases between. DNA for the CDR3: TGTGCCCATAAACAGGGAGCGACTAACTATGGCTACACCTTC. This gives the protein CAHKQGATNYGYTF.

The chain links TRBV4-1 to TRBJ1-2; D is perhaps TRBD1 (5 bases). Trimming pared 7 bases from V and 4 bases from J, leaving 16 bases between. This CDR3 has 14 amino acids. Germline assignment: CDR1 MGHRA and CDR2 YSYEKL. The DNA for the CDR3 is TGCGCCAGCAACCCTATGCAGGGCATCTATGGCTACACCTTC. This codes for CASNPMQGIYGYTF.

This clone was observed a few times. The genes are TRBV7-9 and TRBJ1-1, with D perhaps TRBD1 (5 bases). Trimming removed 5 bases from V and 4 bases from J, with 17 bases in between. The CDR3 is 15 residues long. The germline V gene has CDR1 SEHNR and CDR2 FQNEAQ (reference sequence). In nucleotides, the CDR3 is TGTGCCAGCAGCCCACCGGGGGGGTGGGCCACTGAAGCTTTCTTT. Its protein product is CASSPPGGWATEAFF.

The rearrangement uses TRBV7-9 and TRBJ1-3; the D gene is possibly TRBD1 (6 bases). Germline lookup yields CDR1 SEHNR and CDR2 FQNEAQ (reference sequence). V lost 4 bases and J lost 4, with 14 bases in between. This CDR3 is 15 amino acids long. The DNA of the CDR3 is TGTGCCAGCAGCTCCTCCGGGACACTAGGAAACACCATATATTTT. It codes for CASSSSGTLGNTIYF. The full variable domain, with the rest looked up from reference TRBV7-9 and TRBJ1-3, is DTGVSQNPRHKITKRGQNVTFRCDPISEHNRLYWYRQTLGQGPEFLTYFQNEAQLEKSRLLSDRFSAERPKGSFSTLEIQRTEQGDSAMYLCASSSSGTLGNTIYFGEGSWLTVV.